This T cell receptor beta chain was obtained from a study of monozygotic twins with inflammatory bowel disease (dated by TCRdb to the late 2010s). Concerning the study at large: The full study comprised around 30 monozygotic twin pairs: nine German pairs (four IBD-concordant, five IBD-discordant) and 19 IBD-discordant Danish pairs. The search for disease-associated traits relied mainly on comparing IBD patients with their genetically identical healthy co-twins within discordant pairs. Each individual had, on average, about 151 000 unique TCRalpha sequences and 181 000 unique TCRbeta sequences available for analysis. The study at large found these results: Because patients received different immunosuppressive treatments, the repertoires may have picked up extra background noise and variability between individuals. Measured by the inverse Simpson index, TCRbeta repertoire diversity was lower in IBD patients than in their healthy co-twins. Repertoire similarity did not differ between concordant and discordant twins, which could be due to limited statistical power. The results gave no support for a single strong signal or clonotype linked to IBD. IBD patients shared fewer clonotypes with other individuals than healthy twins did, most markedly in patients showing signs of disease activity. The analysis was unable to tell apart different T cell subtypes.

Remarks on this clonotype: This clone's antigen is unknown.

Library construction relied on 5' RACE. The input for every TCR library was around 3,600 ng of total RNA. cDNA was synthesized with SMARTScribe reverse transcriptase in eight separate reactions per sample. Unique molecular identifiers containing a 6-nucleotide sample barcode were introduced through template switching during cDNA synthesis. Amplification of TCRalpha and TCRbeta cDNA involved two nested PCRs of about 15 and 9 cycles, and each PCR was followed by bead purification. Before amplification, the cDNA was treated with uracil DNA-glycosylase and purified using the QIAquick PCR purification kit. In the second PCR, Illumina TruSeq-compatible adapters and sample-specific barcodes were added. Library quality and concentration were checked on TapeStation and Qubit, and libraries were pooled at about 5 ng each. The pooled libraries were sequenced with 2 x 100 bp reads and custom sequencing primers on an Illumina HiSeq2500 single-index Rapid Run. The original pipeline was this. MiGEC version 1.2.6 was used for UMI-based consensus assembly to correct PCR and sequencing errors. MiXCR version 2.1.1 was used to carry out V(D)J alignment, clonotype assembly and CDR3 extraction. To normalise gene usage, clonotype sharing and MAIT/NKT TCR abundance, the top 1000, 10 000 and 20 000 clonotypes in each sample were analysed. After downsampling to 27 000 UMIs, diversity was calculated as the inverse Simpson index using the vegan R package. Paired Mann-Whitney U tests on discordant twin pairs were used, with Benjamini-Hochberg multiple-testing correction. Each entry corresponds to one CDR3 protein sequence from reads that TCRdb reprocessed, and DNA is not given. It is TCRdb's table, rather than the study itself, that gives the V and J calls and clone size. The sample's records list about 450,000 distinct CDR3 sequences. The ten largest clones capture 2.4% of the sample.

From the germline V gene, CDR1 is SGHTA and CDR2 is FQGNSA. The CDR3 runs 17 residues from the cysteine to the phenylalanine. The protein alone is recorded here. From each donor, a 2.5 ml peripheral blood sample was drawn into PAXgene tubes and stored at -80 degrees C. Without any T cell sorting, total RNA was extracted from whole blood using the PAXgene blood miRNA kit on an automated QIAcube. Peripheral blood from monozygotic twin pairs who were concordant or discordant for inflammatory bowel disease underwent deep TCRalpha and TCRbeta repertoire profiling using unique molecular barcoding. Smoking habits were recorded for all twin pairs, with individuals classified as current, former or never smokers.

This receptor was identified in a human donor with ulcerative colitis or Crohn's disease, or a healthy co-twin of an affected twin (not recorded which). The rearrangement joined TRBV7-2 to TRBJ2-1; TCRdb outputs TRBD1, but without DNA this stays unchecked. Sample: blood. The CDR3 region reads CASSLVGGRGKSNEQFF. The reference TRBV7-2 and TRBJ2-1 proteins fill in what lies around the CDR3, so the full variable domain reads GAGVSQSPSNKVTEKGKDVELRCDPISGHTALYWYRQSLGQGLEFLIYFQGNSAPDKSGLPSDRFSAERTGGSVSTLTIQRTQQEDSAVYLCASSLVGGRGKSNEQFFGPGTRLTVL.